A single sample gave rise to the 3 T cell receptor beta chains below, sequenced in a study of T cell repertoires in cytomegalovirus infection. TCRdb redid the calling of the reads with MiXCR, one entry per CDR3 protein. This sample carries almost 550,000 distinct CDR3 sequences, approximately 15% of them seen once, and the ten largest clones take roughly a quarter. The sample consisted of CD8+ T cells from PBMCs. Receptors originate from a human donor in good health (CMV status not recorded). Some clones in this sample may be carry-over from other donors' samples.

In this sample, this clonotype turned up many times. The DNA of the CDR3 is TGTGCTAGTGGTTTGGGGACTAGCGGCCATCCTCCTTCCACAGATACGCAGTATTTT. Its translation: CASGLGTSGHPPSTDTQYF. The genes are TRBV12-5 and TRBJ2-3, with 10 bases fitting TRBD2. With V trimmed by 1 base and J by 2 bases, 12 bases remained unmatched. Germline-derived CDR1 and CDR2 are LGHNT and FRNRAP. This CDR3 has 19 amino acids.

This clonotype was seen a few times. The V gene is TRBV2, the J gene TRBJ2-1; D may be TRBD2 (6 bases). Germline CDR1 SNHLY, CDR2 FYNNEI. The V gene lost 7 bases and the J gene lost 3 bases, with 13 bases spanning the gap. The CDR3 loop spans 14 amino acids. CDR3 in amino acids: CASNQAGFYNEQFF. CDR3 in DNA: TGTGCCAGCAACCAAGCGGGCTTCTACAATGAGCAGTTCTTC.

This clonotype was picked up a small number of times. The V gene is TRBV14, the J gene TRBJ2-5; TRBD1 matches at 12 bases. The V and J ends lost 4 bases and 5 bases, in that order; junction bases with no gene match: 14. The CDR3 runs 18 residues. CDR1 is SGHDN and CDR2 is FVKESK in the germline V gene. CDR3 sequence: CASSRSPRDRGRRETQYF. In DNA, the CDR3 is TGTGCCAGCAGCCGATCACCTCGGGACAGGGGGCGTCGGGAGACCCAGTACTTC.